The clone carrying this T cell receptor beta chain showed up many times. Sequencing involved patients with CD8+CD57+ cell expansion previously shown by flow cytometry. These data originate in a study of CD8+CD57+ T cells in acquired aplastic anemia. For the study at large: Sorted CD4+ and CD8+ cells gave a mean 3.2 ug DNA, range 0.2 to 27.4 ug.

V was trimmed by 4 bases and J by 0 bases, leaving 14 bases between them. The V gene's germline CDR1 is SGHDT and CDR2 YYEEEE. The CDR3 runs to 16 residues. Genomic DNA served as template for TCR beta VDJ and CDR3 profiling. TCRdb reanalysed the reads using MiXCR and keeps one entry per CDR3 protein. The sample consists of about 180,000 distinct CDR3 sequences, around 50% of them appearing once. The chain uses TRBV5-6 and TRBJ1-3; possible D gene TRBD1, 5 bases. Sequencing was performed on sorted CD4+, CD8+, or CD8+CD57+ T cells (not recorded which) from PBMCs. This sequence originates from a human donor with aplastic anemia. CDR3 DNA: TGTGCCAGCAGCCGGGGACCCCAGAGCTCTGGAAACACCATATATTTT. This translates into CASSRGPQSSGNTIYF.